This paragraph reports one T cell receptor (beta chain). Its antigen is as yet unknown. This sample was taken from a study of OX40 agonist ivuxolimab in advanced cancers. Overall study: An anti-OX40 (CD134) antibody with agonistic activity, ivuxolimab, was administered to patients. Three individuals attained partial responses, comprising one hepatocellular carcinoma case and two cutaneous melanoma cases.

Points from the study as a whole: Among T cells, CD8+ cells averaged more expanded clones than CD4+ cells.

Germline CDR1 is MDHEN and CDR2 is SYDVKM. Trimming cost V 5 bases and J 6 bases; bases outside gene matches: 8. The CDR3 is made up of 14 amino acids. TCRdb keeps only in-frame clones here, not all; method: immunoSEQ multiplex PCR. The sample lists about 70,000 clones; 85% were seen once. The receptor comes from an adult with an advanced solid tumor such as melanoma, head and neck, liver or kidney cancer. The sample in question was CD4+ or CD8+ T cells sorted from blood, obtained in a trial of the OX40 agonist ivuxolimab. This sequence joins TRBV28 and TRBJ2-7; TRBD1 agrees at 9 bases. The DNA for the CDR3 is TGTGCCAGCAGTCCCCACAGGGGGCTTTTCGAGCAGTACTTC. Its protein product is CASSPHRGLFEQYF.